Presented here are 21 T cell receptor beta chains from one specimen sequenced in a study of cytomegalovirus exposure and HLA in healthy donors. Amplification used 60 Vbeta primers and 13 Jbeta primers. Method: immunoSEQ multiplex PCR; TCRdb's copy keeps in-frame clones and lacks some. The data show 150,000 to 200,000 clones, about 80% seen once. Material: PBMCs. These receptors came from a woman aged 30 to 39 in good health and CMV-seropositive.

This clone was observed once. V is TRBV5-6 and J is TRBJ2-1; 9 bases agree with TRBD1. V shed 4 bases, J shed 4 bases, and the junction held 6 bases outside the gene matches. The CDR3 contains 15 residues. CDR1 is SGHDT, CDR2 YYEEEE, per germline. The CDR3 is CASSPTGGPYNEQFF. The CDR3 DNA follows: TGTGCCAGCAGCCCAACAGGGGGCCCTTACAATGAGCAGTTCTTC.

The table lists this clone with a few counts. The chain uses TRBV2 and TRBJ2-2; 7 bases match TRBD1. V lost 4 bases and J lost 6; bases outside the gene matches: 5. Looked up from germline, CDR1 is SNHLY and CDR2 is FYNNEI. This CDR3 is 14 amino acids long. DNA of the CDR3: TGTGCCAGCAGTGCCCTCCAGGGGGCCGGGGAGCTGTTTTTT. The encoded protein is CASSALQGAGELFF.

This chain connects TRBV4-1 to TRBJ2-1, with no clear D. The CDR3 has 17 residues. In germline, CDR1 is MGHRA, CDR2 YSYEKL. V gave up 2 bases and J gave up 0 bases, with 14 bases separating them. The CDR3 is CASSQFPRESSYNEQFF. CDR3 nucleotides: TGCGCCAGCAGCCAATTTCCCCGAGAAAGCTCCTACAATGAGCAGTTCTTC.

In its sample, this clone was seen once. V gene TRBV6-6 combines with J gene TRBJ2-5, with 7 bases identical to TRBD1. This CDR3 is built from 14 residues. Germline trimming cut 6 bases from V and 2 bases from J; bases unmatched to any gene: 6. Germline lookup yields CDR1 MNHNY and CDR2 SVGAGI (reference sequence). CDR3: CASRIDRAQETQYF. CDR3 sequence (DNA): TGTGCCAGCAGAATCGACAGGGCTCAAGAGACCCAGTACTTC.

V gene TRBV18 combines with J gene TRBJ2-5; perhaps TRBD2 as D (6 bases). The CDR3 loop spans 14 amino acids. The V end lost 2 bases, the J end lost 5 bases, and 12 bases lay between the germline ends. The V gene's germline CDR1 is KGHSH and CDR2 LQKENI. The CDR3 is CASSPEAAGETQYF. As DNA, the CDR3 is TGTGCCAGCTCACCAGAAGCGGCGGGGGAGACCCAGTACTTC.

CDR3 region: CASSLVAGSSYNEQFF. The CDR3 DNA is TGTGCCAGCAGCTTAGTAGCGGGCAGCTCCTACAATGAGCAGTTCTTC. V is TRBV11-3 and J is TRBJ2-1, with TRBD2 matching 7 bases. V lost 1 base to trimming and J lost 0 bases; unmatched junction nucleotides: 3. CDR1 and CDR2 (germline): SGHNT, YENEEA. This CDR3 is 16 amino acids long. Based on the CDR3 plus reference TRBV11-3 and TRBJ2-1, the full variable domain is EAGVVQSPRYKIIEKKQPVAFWCNPISGHNTLYWYLQNLGQGPELLIRYENEEAVDDSQLPKDRFSAERLKGVDSTLKIQPAELGDSAVYLCASSLVAGSSYNEQFFGPGTRLTVL.

This chain uses TRBV6-5 with TRBJ1-2; 9 bases are a match to TRBD1. Germline values: CDR1 MNHEY, CDR2 SVGAGI. V gave up 5 bases and J gave up 6 bases; unmatched junction bases: 7. The CDR3 runs to 14 residues. The CDR3 spells CASSKDRGGHGYTF. CDR3 sequence (DNA): TGTGCCAGCAGTAAGGACAGGGGCGGGCATGGCTACACCTTC.

This chain uses TRBV4-3 with TRBJ1-1, with 7 nucleotides matching TRBD1. CDR3 length: 15 amino acids. V lost 0 bases to trimming and J lost 3 bases; unmatched junction nucleotides: 4. Germline V CDR1 and CDR2: LGHNA, YSLEER. CDR3 sequence reads: CASSQDLGTDTEAFF. The DNA of the CDR3 is TGCGCCAGCAGCCAAGATCTTGGGACAGACACTGAAGCTTTCTTT.

In its sample, this clone was seen a few times. This rearrangement joins TRBV29-1 to TRBJ2-1; 10 nucleotides agree with TRBD1. Trimming removed 7 bases from V and 6 bases from J; junction bases left unmatched: 9. The CDR3 sequence is 14 residues long. Germline V CDR1 and CDR2: SQVTM, ANQGSEA. CDR3 nucleotides: TGCAGCGCCTCCGGGACAGGGGTGTCCAATGAGCAGTTCTTC. Translation: CSASGTGVSNEQFF.

The V and J genes are TRBV7-8 and TRBJ1-2; no definite D call. The V gene's germline CDR1 is SGHVS and CDR2 FQNEAQ. Trimming took 1 base from V and 5 from J, leaving 14 bases between them. The CDR3 totals 15 residues. CDR3 DNA sequence: TGTGCCAGCAGCTTAGAGAGGCAGCCGCTGTATGGCTACACCTTC. It encodes CASSLERQPLYGYTF.

This clone came up once. The rearrangement joins TRBV6-8 to TRBJ2-5; 8 positions agree with TRBD2. V was pared by 7 bases and J by 13 bases, with 8 bases of the junction left unmatched. The CDR3 loop spans 11 amino acids. Germline V gene sequence: CDR1 MNHGY, CDR2 SAAAGT. The chain's CDR3 is CASTKGTSRYF. The CDR3 DNA is TGTGCCAGCACCAAAGGGACTAGTCGGTACTTC.

This rearrangement joins TRBV4-1 to TRBJ1-4, with TRBD1 matching over 11 bases. Trimming at V came to 0 bases and at J to 8 bases, leaving 5 bases not matched to a gene. The CDR3 has 16 amino acids. Germline V CDR1 and CDR2: MGHRA, YSYEKL. CDR3 nucleotides: TGCGCCAGCAGCCAAGAAGGGGACAGGGGGTGGGAAAAACTGTTTTTT. This gives the protein CASSQEGDRGWEKLFF.

This clone was seen only a few times. The V gene is TRBV2, the J gene TRBJ2-3; 9 nucleotides agree with TRBD1. The germline V gene encodes CDR1 SNHLY and CDR2 FYNNEI. This CDR3 has 11 residues. The trim removed 5 bases at V and 14 bases at J, leaving 5 bases unmatched. Here the CDR3 reads CASSFPTGGYF. In DNA form, the CDR3 reads TGTGCCAGCAGTTTTCCGACAGGGGGGTATTTT.

The V and J genes are TRBV28 and TRBJ2-2, with 13 bases matching TRBD2. The CDR3 has 17 amino acids. Germline V CDR1 and CDR2: MDHEN, SYDVKM. V lost 6 bases and J lost 2; bases outside the gene matches: 6. CDR3 in amino acids: CASSSGLAGFNTGELFF. The CDR3 nucleotides read TGTGCCAGCAGCTCGGGACTAGCGGGATTTAACACCGGGGAGCTGTTTTTT.

This rearrangement joins TRBV7-2 to TRBJ1-2; D is ambiguous. V lost 6 bases and J 6 bases, leaving 14 bases between the germline ends. CDR3 size: 13 residues. The germline V gene has CDR1 SGHTA and CDR2 FQGNSA. DNA for the CDR3: TGTGCCAGCAGGGACTTCGGGAGGAATGGCTACACCTTC. Amino acid sequence: CASRDFGRNGYTF.

This clone was detected a few times. The rearrangement links TRBV28 to TRBJ1-3; perhaps TRBD1 as D (5 bases). The CDR3 length is 17 residues. V dropped 6 bases and J dropped 5 bases, with 23 bases sitting between them. Germline lookup yields CDR1 MDHEN and CDR2 SYDVKM. CDR3 loop: CASSALPGVQPRNTIYF. In DNA form, the CDR3 reads TGTGCCAGCAGCGCACTACCGGGGGTACAGCCAAGAAACACCATATATTTT.

CDR3: CASSAQGPYGYTF. In DNA form, the CDR3 reads TGTGCCAGCAGCGCCCAGGGCCCCTATGGCTACACCTTC. This chain connects TRBV7-2 to TRBJ1-2, with D possibly TRBD1 on 5 matching bases. CDR3 length: 13 amino acids. Per the germline V gene, CDR1 is SGHTA and CDR2 is FQGNSA. The V and J ends lost 5 bases and 4 bases respectively, with 11 bases between them.

The chain couples TRBV19 to TRBJ2-7; possible D gene TRBD2, 6 bases. Per germline, CDR1 LNHDA and CDR2 SQIVND (reference sequence). V lost 7 bases and J lost 6, with 19 bases in between. The CDR3 runs to 14 residues. CDR3 sequence: CASTRDWESLEQYF. The CDR3 bases are TGTGCCAGTACTCGGGACTGGGAAAGCCTCGAGCAGTACTTC.

There are a few counts of this clone. The J gene is TRBJ1-2, the V gene TRBV7-8; 8 nucleotides agree with TRBD1. The CDR3 runs to 14 residues. The germline gives CDR1 SGHVS, CDR2 FQNEAQ. The V gene end was trimmed by 5 bases and the J gene end by 1 base; junction bases not matched to a gene: 3. The CDR3 DNA reads as TGTGCCAGCAGCACCGGACAGGGTAACTATGGCTACACCTTC. It yields the protein CASSTGQGNYGYTF.

This rearrangement joins TRBV14 to TRBJ2-1; D not certain. V lost 1 base and J 9 bases, leaving 4 bases between the germline ends. This CDR3 is 11 amino acids long. CDR1 is SGHDN and CDR2 is FVKESK in the germline V gene. CDR3 nucleotides: TGTGCCAGCAGCCAAGTCTTTGAGCAGTTCTTC. It is translated as CASSQVFEQFF.

The chain recombines TRBV6-6 with TRBJ1-1; TRBD1 is a possible D gene (6 bases). Germline values: CDR1 MNHNY, CDR2 SVGAGI (reference sequence). The germline V and J ends were trimmed by 7 bases and 5 bases, with 17 bases remaining between them. The CDR3 is 14 amino acids. CDR3 sequence (DNA): TGTGCCAGCACCCTGACAGGACCGGGGACTGAAGCTTTCTTT. Its protein is CASTLTGPGTEAFF.